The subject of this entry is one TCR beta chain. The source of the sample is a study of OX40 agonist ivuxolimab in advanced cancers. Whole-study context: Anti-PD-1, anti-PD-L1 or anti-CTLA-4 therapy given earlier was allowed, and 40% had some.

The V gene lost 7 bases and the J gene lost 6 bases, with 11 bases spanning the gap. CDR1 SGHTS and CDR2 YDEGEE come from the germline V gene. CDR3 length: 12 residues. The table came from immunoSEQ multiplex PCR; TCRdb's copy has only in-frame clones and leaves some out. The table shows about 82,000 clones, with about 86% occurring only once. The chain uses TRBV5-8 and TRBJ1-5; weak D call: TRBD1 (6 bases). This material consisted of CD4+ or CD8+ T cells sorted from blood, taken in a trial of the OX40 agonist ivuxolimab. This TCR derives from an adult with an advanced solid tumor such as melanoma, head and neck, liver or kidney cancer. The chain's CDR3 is CASAGQIQPQHF. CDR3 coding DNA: TGTGCCAGCGCCGGACAGATTCAGCCCCAGCATTTT.